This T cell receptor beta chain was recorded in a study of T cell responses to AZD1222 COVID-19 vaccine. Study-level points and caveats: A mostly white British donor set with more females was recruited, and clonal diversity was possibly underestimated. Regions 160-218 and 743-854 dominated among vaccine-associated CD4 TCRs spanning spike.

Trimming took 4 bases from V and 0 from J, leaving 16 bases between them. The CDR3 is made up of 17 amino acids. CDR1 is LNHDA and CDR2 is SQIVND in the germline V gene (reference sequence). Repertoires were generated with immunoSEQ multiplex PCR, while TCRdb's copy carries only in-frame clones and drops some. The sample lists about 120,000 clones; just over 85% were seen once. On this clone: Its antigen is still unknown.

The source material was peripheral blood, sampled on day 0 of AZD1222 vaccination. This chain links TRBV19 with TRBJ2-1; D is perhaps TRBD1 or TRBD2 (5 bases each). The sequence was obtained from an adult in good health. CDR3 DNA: TGTGCCAGTAGTAACCCCTGGGACGTGAGCTCCTACAATGAGCAGTTCTTC. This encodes CASSNPWDVSSYNEQFF.